These 5 T cell receptor beta chains came from one sample sequenced in a study of Ad26.COV2.S vaccination and SARS-CoV-2 variants (dated by TCRdb to the early 2020s). The method behind the library was the immunoSEQ multiplex PCR assay. Sourced from immuneACCESS, this table was stored by TCRdb with only in-frame sequences that have V and J called. A share of the clones is absent; for the studies checked, an unresolved V gene accounts for under half, and the remainder has no known explanation. A total of fewer than 900,000 clones appear in this sample, around 90% of them only once. The ten largest account for roughly 1.5% of the sample. Reading the label with the study, this specimen's treatment or condition is: about 20 received Ad26.COV2.S at low or high dose, single or two shots; five or six received placebo; per-sample allocation not given. For vaccine and placebo recipients, the sequenced repertoires came from samples collected on day 63 after the first injection.

The starting material was peripheral blood, obtained in a trial of Ad26.COV2.S vaccine versus placebo. These receptors all come from a person between 18 and 60 years old who received the Ad26.COV2.S COVID-19 vaccine or a placebo.

The rearrangement uses TRBV3-1 (or the pseudogene TRBV3-2) and TRBJ1-5; tentative D call: TRBD1 (5 bases). This CDR3 region has 14 residues. Trimming stripped 5 bases from V and 1 base from J, with 9 bases between. The germline V gene has CDR1 LGHDT and CDR2 YNNKEL (reference sequence). The CDR3 DNA is TGTGCCAGCAGCTTTTCAGGGAGCAATCAGCCCCAGCATTTT. Translating gives CASSFSGSNQPQHF.

The rearrangement uses TRBV27 and TRBJ1-1; D is unresolved. CDR3 length: 13 residues. Germline V gives CDR1 MNHEY, CDR2 SMNVEV (reference sequence). The V and J ends lost 1 base and 1 base respectively, with 4 bases between them. This CDR3 reads CASSLYRNTEAFF. The DNA of the CDR3 is TGTGCCAGCAGTTTATACAGGAACACTGAAGCTTTCTTT.

This chain connects TRBV2 to TRBJ1-2; TRBD1 matches 7 bases. Trimming cost V 0 bases and J 0 bases; bases outside gene matches: 13. Germline V gene data show CDR1 as SNHLY and CDR2 as FYNNEI. The CDR3 consists of 19 residues. The CDR3 DNA follows: TGTGCCAGCAGTGAAGCGACCCGGACAGGCGAAAGAGCTAACTATGGCTACACCTTC. Translated: CASSEATRTGERANYGYTF.

V usage is TRBV6-6 and J usage is TRBJ1-4, with D tentatively TRBD1 (5 bases). The germline V gene has CDR1 MNHNY and CDR2 SVGAGI (reference sequence). Trimming cost V 2 bases and J 3 bases, with 7 bases left between them. The CDR3 sequence is 14 residues long. As DNA, the CDR3 is TGTGCCAGCAGTTACATGACAGCTAATGAAAAACTGTTTTTT. It is translated as CASSYMTANEKLFF.

The chain carries TRBV12-3 or TRBV12-4 and TRBJ1-2; D uncertain. The CDR3 runs to 12 residues. Trimming left V 5 bases short and J 1 base short, with 5 bases between. CDR3: CASSRSNYGYTF. CDR3 nucleotides: TGTGCCAGCAGTAGGAGTAACTATGGCTACACCTTC.